Shown below are 30 T cell receptor beta chains from a single sample sequenced in a study of blood T cell repertoires in COVID-19. Data came from immunoSEQ multiplex PCR; TCRdb stores just in-frame clones and leaves some out. The profile covers almost 350,000 clones, with around nine tenths appearing a single time and 1% taken by the ten largest. Sample: PBMCs or T cells enriched from blood (not recorded which). These receptors came from a woman aged 30 to 39 who had been exposed to COVID-19.

The chain carries TRBV25-1 and TRBJ2-7; 11 bases map to TRBD2. V lost 4 bases to trimming and J lost 2 bases; unmatched junction nucleotides: 1. CDR1 is MGHDK, CDR2 SYGVNS, per germline. The length of the CDR3 is 14 residues. This chain's CDR3 is CASSGLAGPYEQYF. The CDR3 DNA reads TGTGCCAGCAGTGGACTAGCGGGACCCTACGAGCAGTACTTC.

As to this clone: The same CDR3 arises from other DNA sequences in this sample as well. The chain links TRBV18 to TRBJ1-5, with D tentatively TRBD1 (5 bases). The V end lost 4 bases, the J end lost 0 bases, and 10 bases lay between the germline ends. In germline, CDR1 is KGHSH, CDR2 LQKENI. The CDR3 length is 15 residues. CDR3 amino acids: CASSLDRDSNQPQHF. CDR3 DNA: TGTGCCAGCTCACTTGACAGAGATAGCAATCAGCCCCAGCATTTT.

V and J are TRBV5-6 and TRBJ2-2, with TRBD2 matching over 12 bases. Germline CDR1 reads SGHDT; CDR2 reads YYEEEE. The CDR3 runs 18 residues. Trimming took 5 bases from V and 7 from J; bases not matched to a gene: 15. CDR3: CASRPGTSGFFVGGELFF. The CDR3, as DNA: TGTGCCAGCAGACCCGGGACTAGCGGGTTTTTCGTGGGCGGGGAGCTGTTTTTT. Looking up the rest from reference TRBV5-6 and TRBJ2-2 gives the full variable domain: DAGVTQSPTHLIKTRGQQVTLRCSPKSGHDTVSWYQQALGQGPQFIFQYYEEEERQRGNFPDRFSGHQFPNYSSELNVNALLLGDSALYLCASRPGTSGFFVGGELFFGEGSRLTVL.

This rearrangement joins TRBV3-1 (or the pseudogene TRBV3-2) to TRBJ2-7; TRBD2 matches 9 bases. CDR1 is LGHDT and CDR2 is YNNKEL in the germline V gene (reference sequence). The junction had 3 bases not matched to a gene; V was cut back by 1 base and J by 2 bases. The CDR3 totals 15 residues. The CDR3 loop reads CASSQGPSGAYEQYF. The DNA for the CDR3 is TGTGCCAGCAGCCAAGGTCCTAGCGGGGCCTACGAGCAGTACTTC.

The chain combines TRBV5-8 with TRBJ2-7, with D possibly being TRBD1 (6 bases). The V gene's germline CDR1 is SGHTS and CDR2 YDEGEE. Trimming took 5 bases from V and 0 from J, leaving 18 bases between them. This CDR3 spans 16 amino acids. The CDR3 region is CASRVTGFKGSYEQYF. The CDR3 DNA sequence: TGTGCCAGCAGGGTAACAGGGTTTAAAGGCTCCTACGAGCAGTACTTC.

This chain uses TRBV19 with TRBJ2-2; TRBD2 aligns across 7 bases. The V gene end was trimmed by 4 bases and the J gene end by 2 bases; junction bases not matched to a gene: 4. The germline CDR1 and CDR2 sequences are LNHDA and SQIVND (reference sequence). This CDR3 is built from 15 residues. The CDR3 sequence is CASSRGLFNTGELFF. DNA of the CDR3: TGTGCCAGTAGTAGGGGACTATTTAACACCGGGGAGCTGTTTTTT.

J is TRBJ2-3 and V is TRBV14; 10 bases agree with TRBD2. The CDR3 is 15 amino acids. Germline loops: CDR1 SGHDN, CDR2 FVKESK. The V gene end was trimmed by 4 bases and the J gene end by 1 base; junction bases not matched to a gene: 2. The CDR3 loop is CASSPGLAGTDTQYF. The CDR3 DNA sequence: TGTGCCAGCAGCCCAGGACTAGCGGGCACAGATACGCAGTATTTT.

The genes are TRBV18 and TRBJ2-5, with 9 bases that match TRBD2. The CDR3 has 17 residues. V shed 6 bases, J shed 6 bases, and the junction held 17 bases outside the gene matches. CDR1 and CDR2 (germline): KGHSH, LQKENI. CDR3 DNA: TGTGCCAGCTCTTTGGGACAGACCGGGACTAGCTCTAAGACCCAGTACTTC. It is translated as CASSLGQTGTSSKTQYF.

This clone showed up just once. The genes are TRBV28 and TRBJ2-7, with 10 bases aligning to TRBD2. Germline assignment: CDR1 MDHEN and CDR2 SYDVKM. The CDR3 extends over 14 amino acids. V shed 7 bases and J 2 bases; nucleotides not matched to a gene: 5. The CDR3 bases are TGTGCCAGCACTAGCGGGAGCGCCGCCTACGAGCAGTACTTC. Its translation: CASTSGSAAYEQYF.

The genes are TRBV11-3 and TRBJ1-1; the D is unclear. The V gene's germline CDR1 is SGHNT and CDR2 YENEEA. The CDR3 loop spans 14 amino acids. Trimming cost V 7 bases and J 4 bases, with 16 bases left between them. The CDR3 DNA follows: TGTGCCAGCACCAAGAGGCGGGAAAGCACTGAAGCTTTCTTT. It is translated as CASTKRRESTEAFF.

Concerning this clone: Sequence at one end of the junction differs from germline and may be a read error. The V and J genes are TRBV28 and TRBJ2-5, with TRBD1 as a possible D gene (6 bases). The germline gives CDR1 MDHEN, CDR2 SYDVKM. This CDR3 spans 13 amino acids. CDR3: CNRGTLLARTQYF. The CDR3 nucleotides are TGCAACCGTGGGACACTACTTGCAAGGACCCAGTACTTC.

This clone was seen only once. The chain recombines TRBV29-1 with TRBJ1-3; 8 nucleotides match TRBD1. Germline V gene lookup returns CDR1 SQVTM and CDR2 ANQGSEA. This CDR3 has 12 residues. The V gene end was trimmed by 7 bases and the J gene end by 8 bases; junction bases not matched to a gene: 7. CDR3 in DNA: TGCAGCGCAGTAACACAGGGGGACACCATATATTTT. Translated, it gives CSAVTQGDTIYF. Supplemented by reference TRBV29-1 and TRBJ1-3, the full variable domain reads SAVISQKPSRDICQRGTSLTIQCQVDSQVTMMFWYRQQPGQSLTLIATANQGSEATYESGFVIDKFPISRPNLTFSTLTVSNMSPEDSSIYLCSAVTQGDTIYFGEGSWLTVV.

The rearrangement joins TRBV14 to TRBJ2-1; TRBD1 matches at 11 bases. CDR1 and CDR2 from the germline V gene are SGHDN and FVKESK. Unmatched junction bases numbered 16, after V lost 4 bases and J lost 5 bases. CDR3 length: 19 amino acids. The CDR3, as DNA: TGTGCCAGCAGCCGCGGACAGGGGGCACGGGCCGCGGCCCACAATGAGCAGTTCTTC. It encodes CASSRGQGARAAAHNEQFF.

The gene calls are TRBV4-2 and TRBJ2-7; D is possibly TRBD2 (5 bases). From germline, CDR1 is LGHNA and CDR2 YNFKEQ. CDR3 length: 14 amino acids. Trimming took off 4 bases at V and 3 bases at J, with 13 bases between the two ends. The CDR3 bases are TGTGCCAGCAGCCCCCCTGGGAGAAACTACGAGCAGTACTTC. Translation gives CASSPPGRNYEQYF.

V is TRBV18 and J is TRBJ1-5, with TRBD1 identical over 10 bases. The CDR3 runs to 16 residues. Germline V gives CDR1 KGHSH, CDR2 LQKENI. Trimming removed 5 bases from V and 7 bases from J; junction bases left unmatched: 11. CDR3 amino acids: CASSEKRTGGSQPQHF. CDR3 nucleotides: TGTGCCAGCTCAGAGAAACGGACAGGGGGTTCGCAGCCCCAGCATTTT.

The chain has TRBV11-2 and TRBJ2-5, with D possibly TRBD2 on 6 matching bases. Germline CDR1 SGHAT, CDR2 FQNNGV. V was cut by 1 base and J by 11 bases, with 20 bases left in between. The CDR3 sequence is 15 residues long. The CDR3 sequence: CASSLGTSPGLGQYF. The CDR3, as DNA: TGTGCCAGCAGCTTAGGAACTAGCCCCGGGCTAGGGCAGTACTTC.

The chain recombines TRBV27 with TRBJ2-7; D ambiguous. The V gene lost 5 bases and the J gene lost 1 base, with 12 bases spanning the gap. The CDR3 has 14 residues. Germline V CDR1 and CDR2: MNHEY, SMNVEV (reference sequence). The CDR3 protein is CASSPTLRSYEQYF. The CDR3 DNA follows: TGTGCCAGCAGTCCGACATTAAGATCCTACGAGCAGTACTTC.

The rearrangement joins TRBV19 to TRBJ1-1; 10 bases match TRBD1. The CDR3 is 14 residues long. The germline gives CDR1 LNHDA, CDR2 SQIVND (reference sequence). V was clipped by 7 bases and J by 4 bases; unmatched bases: 6. CDR3: CASIRTGGVTEAFF. CDR3 sequence (DNA): TGTGCCAGTATCCGGACAGGGGGGGTCACTGAAGCTTTCTTT.

This chain joins TRBV19 and TRBJ1-5, with TRBD1 matching over 9 bases. This CDR3 has 18 residues. The V segment lost 7 bases and the J segment 4 bases; nucleotides outside the gene matches: 17. Germline CDR1 and CDR2: LNHDA and SQIVND (reference sequence). The CDR3 coding sequence is TGTGCCAGTACTGGGGGGGACAGGGTCTTTTTGAATAATCAGCCCCAGCATTTT. Protein product: CASTGGDRVFLNNQPQHF.

This chain links TRBV28 with TRBJ1-6; 9 bases map to TRBD1. The trim removed 1 base at V and 7 bases at J, leaving 5 bases unmatched. Germline CDR1 reads MDHEN; CDR2 reads SYDVKM. The CDR3 consists of 16 residues. As DNA, the CDR3 is TGTGCCAGCAGTTTATTGTGGGACAGGGACAATTCACCCCTCCACTTT. Translation gives CASSLLWDRDNSPLHF.

V usage is TRBV28 and J usage is TRBJ2-1; 11 bases align to TRBD2. CDR1 is MDHEN and CDR2 is SYDVKM in the germline V gene. The CDR3 runs to 15 residues. V lost 4 bases, J lost 6 bases, and 5 bases stayed unmatched. The CDR3: CASSSPTSGSNEQFF. The CDR3 nucleotides read TGTGCCAGCAGTTCCCCCACTAGCGGGAGCAATGAGCAGTTCTTC. Supplemented by reference TRBV28 and TRBJ2-1, the full variable domain reads DVKVTQSSRYLVKRTGEKVFLECVQDMDHENMFWYRQDPGLGLRLIYFSYDVKMKEKGDIPEGYSVSREKKERFSLILESASTNQTSMYLCASSSPTSGSNEQFFGPGTRLTVL.

The gene calls are TRBV19 and TRBJ2-5; TRBD2 matches at 11 bases. The V segment lost 3 bases and the J segment 3 bases; nucleotides outside the gene matches: 3. CDR3 length: 15 amino acids. Germline-derived CDR1 and CDR2 are LNHDA and SQIVND (reference sequence). CDR3 sequence: CASSIILAGEETQYF. The CDR3 bases are TGTGCCAGTAGTATTATACTAGCGGGAGAAGAGACCCAGTACTTC.

This clone was found once. The chain employs TRBV9 and TRBJ1-2, with 7 nucleotides matching TRBD1. The J segment lost 3 bases and the V segment lost 3 bases, leaving 5 bases of the junction unmatched. Germline-derived CDR1 and CDR2 are SGDLS and YYNGEE. The CDR3 extends over 14 amino acids. CDR3 bases: TGTGCCAGCAGCGAAAATGGACAGGACTATGGCTACACCTTC. It translates to CASSENGQDYGYTF.

The chain employs TRBV3-1 (or the pseudogene TRBV3-2) and TRBJ2-7; TRBD1 aligns across 9 bases. The CDR3 is 14 residues long. V dropped 3 bases and J dropped 6; count of bases not matched to a gene: 6. The V gene's germline CDR1 is LGHDT and CDR2 YNNKEL (reference sequence). In DNA form, the CDR3 reads TGTGCCAGCAGCCAGGGGGACAGGGAAAGCGAGCAGTACTTC. This codes for CASSQGDRESEQYF.

This sequence joins TRBV11-3 and TRBJ2-5, with D maybe TRBD1 (5 bases). V shed 0 bases and J shed 0 bases, with 11 bases lying between them. The CDR3 runs to 16 residues. Germline V CDR1 and CDR2: SGHNT, YENEEA. CDR3 in amino acids: CASSLDGSGNQETQYF. In DNA form, the CDR3 reads TGTGCCAGCAGCTTAGATGGCTCAGGGAACCAAGAGACCCAGTACTTC. Full variable domain (remainder filled in from reference TRBV11-3 and TRBJ2-5): EAGVVQSPRYKIIEKKQPVAFWCNPISGHNTLYWYLQNLGQGPELLIRYENEEAVDDSQLPKDRFSAERLKGVDSTLKIQPAELGDSAVYLCASSLDGSGNQETQYFGPGTRLLVL.

The V call is TRBV6-4, the J call TRBJ2-1; D might be TRBD2 (6 bases). CDR1 is MRHNA, CDR2 SNTAGT, per germline. With 4 bases removed from V and 5 bases from J, the gap between germline ends came to 18 bases. The CDR3 runs 16 residues. For the CDR3, the DNA is TGTGCCAGCAGTGCTCGGGAGTCCACCTTACACAATGAGCAGTTCTTC. Protein sequence: CASSARESTLHNEQFF.

The chain combines TRBV29-1 with TRBJ2-1; D possibly corresponds to TRBD2 (5 bases). The CDR3 extends over 11 amino acids. Per the germline V gene, CDR1 is SQVTM and CDR2 is ANQGSEA. The germline V and J ends were trimmed by 8 bases and 0 bases, with 5 bases remaining between them. CDR3 nucleotide sequence: TGCAGCCGGGGCTCCTACAATGAGCAGTTCTTC. It translates to CSRGSYNEQFF.

Only a few counts were recorded for this clone. The junction departs from the called germline gene at one end, perhaps through a read error. The chain links TRBV10-3 to TRBJ1-1; unclear D gene. This CDR3 comprises 13 residues. CDR1 ENHRY and CDR2 SYGVKD come from the germline V gene. CDR3 in DNA: TGTGCGATCAATCCCGCAGGGAACACTGAAGCTTTCTTT. Encoded protein: CAINPAGNTEAFF.

The chain employs TRBV27 and TRBJ2-7; 7 bases align to TRBD2. The CDR3 spans 16 residues. V lost 4 bases, J lost 0 bases, and 9 bases stayed unmatched. In germline, CDR1 is MNHEY, CDR2 SMNVEV (reference sequence). The CDR3 protein is CASSSLLAASSYEQYF. The CDR3 DNA reads TGTGCCAGCAGTTCGCTTCTAGCGGCCAGCTCCTACGAGCAGTACTTC.

The chain is built from TRBV7-9 and TRBJ2-6; possibly TRBD1 for D (6 bases). Trimming left V 1 base short and J 2 bases short, with 15 bases between. Germline loops: CDR1 SEHNR, CDR2 FQNEAQ (reference sequence). CDR3 length: 18 residues. Here the CDR3 DNA reads TGTGCCAGCAGCTTAGGAGGGGGATCAACCCCTGGGGCCAACGTCCTGACTTTC. Residues: CASSLGGGSTPGANVLTF. The whole variable domain, filled in from reference TRBV7-9 and TRBJ2-6, reads DTGVSQNPRHKITKRGQNVTFRCDPISEHNRLYWYRQTLGQGPEFLTYFQNEAQLEKSRLLSDRFSAERPKGSFSTLEIQRTEQGDSAMYLCASSLGGGSTPGANVLTFGAGSRLTVL.